The source of this T cell receptor (beta chain) is a study of siplizumab effects on memory and regulatory T cells. Germline V gene sequence: CDR1 WSHSY, CDR2 SAAADI. CDR3 length: 13 amino acids. Trimming cost V 8 bases and J 1 base, with 11 bases left between them. Unstimulated naive, memory, effector memory and TEMRA subsets were subjected to sequencing in a few donor pairs. Details on this clone: The antigen is undetermined.

Sequenced by immunoSEQ multiplex PCR; TCRdb stores in-frame clones only, minus some. The table shows roughly 40,000 clones, with around 90% occurring only once. Study-level points and caveats: Siplizumab significantly decreased alloreactive sequences from unstimulated CD4+ memory cells. Proliferating siplizumab-culture Treg suppressive function went unconfirmed. Naive T cells looked more diverse than memory cells and looked like major alloresponse contributors.

The origin of this receptor is a human donor in good health. The sample comprised naive CD4+ T cells sorted from blood. The chain links TRBV10-2 to TRBJ2-5; a weak D match, TRBD1 (6 bases). CDR3 sequence: CASRGQIQETQYF. In DNA form, the CDR3 reads TGCGCCAGCCGGGGACAAATCCAAGAGACCCAGTACTTC.